The 29 T cell receptor beta chains in this list originate from one sample, sequenced in a study of blood T cell repertoires in COVID-19. Using immunoSEQ multiplex PCR, the repertoire was profiled, and TCRdb retains in-frame clones only, with some absent. The sample carries 140,000 to 150,000 clones, around 89% recorded once. Sample: peripheral blood. These receptors were collected from a young man with COVID-19, enrolled during active disease.

CDR3 sequence reads: CASRGGGETQYF. CDR3 DNA sequence: TGTGCCAGCAGGGGGGGAGGAGAGACCCAGTACTTC. The chain recombines TRBV2 with TRBJ2-5, with a tentative D call TRBD2 (6 bases). There are 12 residues in the CDR3. Trimming cost V 6 bases and J 4 bases, with 9 bases left between them. CDR1 and CDR2 from the germline V gene are SNHLY and FYNNEI.

The chain employs TRBV4-2 and TRBJ2-7, with D perhaps TRBD2 (5 bases). V was trimmed by 0 bases and J by 0 bases, leaving 24 bases between them. CDR1 LGHNA and CDR2 YNFKEQ come from the germline V gene. The CDR3 is 20 amino acids. In DNA form, the CDR3 reads TGTGCCAGCAGCCAAGATCTTTACCGAGGGAAGGGCCTCCCCTCCTACGAGCAGTACTTC. Protein product: CASSQDLYRGKGLPSYEQYF.

This chain links TRBV29-1 with TRBJ1-1; no definite D call. CDR3 length: 11 amino acids. Per germline, CDR1 SQVTM and CDR2 ANQGSEA. Trimming removed 5 bases from V and 10 bases from J, with 14 bases in between. This CDR3 reads CSVLPAEGAFF. Here the CDR3 DNA reads TGCAGCGTTCTGCCCGCTGAGGGAGCTTTCTTT. The whole variable domain, remainder taken from reference TRBV29-1 and TRBJ1-1, is SAVISQKPSRDICQRGTSLTIQCQVDSQVTMMFWYRQQPGQSLTLIATANQGSEATYESGFVIDKFPISRPNLTFSTLTVSNMSPEDSSIYLCSVLPAEGAFFGQGTRLTVV.

V and J are TRBV5-4 and TRBJ2-2; no reliable D call. The V end lost 5 bases, the J end lost 0 bases, and 5 bases lay between the germline ends. This CDR3 region has 13 residues. Germline loops: CDR1 SGHNT, CDR2 YYREEE (reference sequence). CDR3 sequence reads: CASSLANTGELFF. CDR3 coding DNA: TGTGCCAGCAGTCTTGCGAACACCGGGGAGCTGTTTTTT.

This clone has a single count. The V call is TRBV18, the J call TRBJ2-7, with 7 bases that match TRBD1. Germline loops: CDR1 KGHSH, CDR2 LQKENI. This CDR3 has 12 amino acids. V shed 3 bases and J 4 bases; nucleotides not matched to a gene: 0. The CDR3 reads CASSPRGYEQYF. The DNA of the CDR3 is TGTGCCAGCTCACCCAGGGGGTACGAGCAGTACTTC.

The V call is TRBV28, the J call TRBJ2-7; 10 positions agree with TRBD2. The CDR3 extends over 16 amino acids. Germline CDR1 reads MDHEN; CDR2 reads SYDVKM. Germline trimming cut 5 bases from V and 1 base from J; bases unmatched to any gene: 8. The CDR3 DNA follows: TGTGCCAGCAGTCCTGGACTAGCGGCCCCGTCCTACGAGCAGTACTTC. Amino acid sequence: CASSPGLAAPSYEQYF.

In DNA, the CDR3 is TGTGCAAGTCACTACGGGGTGCGGGAGGGAAAAGAGACCCAGTACTTC. Translating it yields CASHYGVREGKETQYF. The chain joins TRBV12-2 to TRBJ2-5; TRBD2 was called by the table and not checked on the DNA. TRBV12-2 is tagged as a pseudogene. The CDR3 is 16 residues long.

The chain employs TRBV6-6 and TRBJ1-4; D remains ambiguous. V lost 4 bases and J 0 bases, leaving 12 bases between the germline ends. The germline V gene encodes CDR1 MNHNY and CDR2 SVGAGI (reference sequence). CDR3 length: 16 amino acids. The CDR3 here is CASSSPDTPTNEKLFF. The CDR3 DNA follows: TGTGCCAGCAGTTCCCCAGACACCCCAACTAATGAAAAACTGTTTTTT.

The chain couples TRBV2 to TRBJ1-1; 10 positions match TRBD1. From germline, CDR1 is SNHLY and CDR2 FYNNEI. The junction had 11 bases not matched to a gene; V was cut back by 5 bases and J by 2 bases. CDR3 length equals 17 residues. The CDR3 is CASSTGQGQLLNTEAFF. The DNA for the CDR3 is TGTGCCAGCAGTACGGGACAGGGGCAACTCCTAAACACTGAAGCTTTCTTT.

This chain connects TRBV27 to TRBJ1-1; tentatively, D is TRBD1 (6 bases). Germline values: CDR1 MNHEY, CDR2 SMNVEV (reference sequence). The germline V and J ends were trimmed by 6 bases and 1 base, with 15 bases remaining between them. The CDR3 is made up of 15 amino acids. The CDR3 DNA is TGTGCCAGCAGGTTGGGCAGGGGATCGAACACTGAAGCTTTCTTT. Its protein is CASRLGRGSNTEAFF.

The chain employs TRBV5-8 and TRBJ1-2, with no clear D. Between the trimmed V and J ends, which lost 4 bases and 4 bases, there was a span of 5 bases. The CDR3 runs to 11 residues. Germline assignment: CDR1 SGHTS and CDR2 YDEGEE. The CDR3 coding sequence is TGTGCCAGCAGCCCCCTCTATGGCTACACCTTC. Its protein product is CASSPLYGYTF. The whole variable domain, filled in from reference TRBV5-8 and TRBJ1-2, reads EAGVTQSPTHLIKTRGQQATLRCSPISGHTSVYWYQQALGLGLQFLLWYDEGEERNRGNFPPRFSGRQFPNYSSELNVNALELEDSALYLCASSPLYGYTFGSGTRLTVV.

This clone was seen only once. The CDR3 nucleotides are TGTGCCAGCACCATACCGGGCAATCAGCCCCAGCATTTT. Translated, it gives CASTIPGNQPQHF. The rearrangement joins TRBV6-6 to TRBJ1-5, with D hard to call. Germline CDR1 and CDR2: MNHNY and SVGAGI (reference sequence). Trimming removed 7 bases from V and 2 bases from J, with 9 bases in between. The CDR3 has 13 amino acids.

This clone is a singleton in its sample. The chain joins TRBV6-6 to TRBJ1-2; D is possibly TRBD1 (5 bases). V lost 6 bases, J lost 7 bases, and 9 bases lay in between. Germline assignment: CDR1 MNHNY and CDR2 SVGAGI (reference sequence). The CDR3 runs to 11 residues. The CDR3 is CASRAGLGYTF. Written as DNA, the CDR3 is TGTGCCAGCAGGGCAGGGCTTGGCTACACCTTC.

This chain joins TRBV6-1 and TRBJ2-1; 7 nucleotides match TRBD2. Germline-derived CDR1 and CDR2 are MNHNS and SASEGT. The CDR3 runs 14 residues. With 2 bases clipped from V and 6 bases from J, the junction kept 4 bases outside the gene matches. Here the CDR3 reads CASSESWTSNEQFF. CDR3 nucleotides: TGTGCCAGCAGTGAATCTTGGACTAGCAATGAGCAGTTCTTC.

This sequence joins TRBV6-5 and TRBJ2-1, with 9 bases identical to TRBD2. The CDR3 has 16 residues. Trimming took 2 bases from V and 7 from J; bases not matched to a gene: 9. CDR1 is MNHEY and CDR2 is SVGAGI in the germline V gene. The CDR3 sequence is CASSYPREGPRNEQFF. DNA of the CDR3: TGTGCCAGCAGTTACCCGCGGGAGGGCCCTAGGAATGAGCAGTTCTTC.

The gene calls are TRBV7-2 and TRBJ1-1, with D possibly being TRBD1 (6 bases). Germline loops: CDR1 SGHTA, CDR2 FQGNSA. This CDR3 is 15 amino acids long. Trimming shortened V by 4 bases and J by 5 bases, and 17 bases separated the two germline ends. CDR3 amino acids: CASSWGPGARTEAFF. Written as DNA, the CDR3 is TGTGCCAGCAGCTGGGGCCCAGGGGCGCGGACTGAAGCTTTCTTT. Full variable domain (remainder filled in from reference TRBV7-2 and TRBJ1-1): GAGVSQSPSNKVTEKGKDVELRCDPISGHTALYWYRQSLGQGLEFLIYFQGNSAPDKSGLPSDRFSAERTGGSVSTLTIQRTQQEDSAVYLCASSWGPGARTEAFFGQGTRLTVV.

This clone came up a few times. The chain recombines TRBV27 with TRBJ2-7, with TRBD2 identical over 8 bases. With V trimmed by 2 bases and J by 2 bases, 5 bases remained unmatched. Germline V gives CDR1 MNHEY, CDR2 SMNVEV (reference sequence). The CDR3 consists of 15 residues. The CDR3: CASSLGSGSPYEQYF. The DNA for the CDR3 is TGTGCCAGCAGTTTAGGGAGCGGGAGTCCCTACGAGCAGTACTTC.

The V call is TRBV25-1, the J call TRBJ2-1; 8 bases are a match to TRBD2. CDR3 length: 13 amino acids. Germline V gives CDR1 MGHDK, CDR2 SYGVNS. J was trimmed by 7 bases and V by 5 bases; bases with no gene match: 4. CDR3 region: CASSWLAGNEQFF. CDR3 DNA: TGTGCCAGCAGTTGGTTAGCGGGAAATGAGCAGTTCTTC.

The chain combines TRBV21-1 with TRBJ2-5; TRBD1, the table's D call, was not compared with the DNA. TRBV21-1 is annotated as a pseudogene. CDR3 length: 14 residues. CDR3 loop: CASSAPQGEETQYF. In nucleotides, the CDR3 is TGTGCCAGCAGCGCACCACAGGGGGAAGAGACCCAGTACTTC.

Remarks on this clone: One end of the junction is discordant with germline, which a read error may explain. The V and J genes are TRBV28 and TRBJ2-3, with 14 bases fitting TRBD2. This CDR3 spans 17 amino acids. The germline V gene encodes CDR1 MDHEN and CDR2 SYDVKM. The CDR3 bases are TGTGCCAGCAGTTCCACGACTAGCGGGAGGGCCACAAATACGCAGTATTTT. Encoded protein: CASSSTTSGRATNTQYF.

V and J are TRBV15 and TRBJ2-7, with TRBD1 identical over 8 bases. Germline loops: CDR1 LNHNV, CDR2 YYDKDF (reference sequence). V lost 3 bases, J lost 3 bases, and 1 base stayed unmatched. The CDR3 is 13 residues long. In DNA, the CDR3 is TGTGCCACCAGCAGGGACAGGGTCTACGAGCAGTACTTC. Translating gives CATSRDRVYEQYF.

The J gene is TRBJ2-7, the V gene TRBV3-1 (or the pseudogene TRBV3-2); 9 bases fit TRBD1. Germline V gene data show CDR1 as LGHDT and CDR2 as YNNKEL (reference sequence). V lost 4 bases to trimming and J lost 3 bases; unmatched junction nucleotides: 10. The CDR3 runs 16 residues. CDR3: CASSRQGTGSGYEQYF. The CDR3 DNA follows: TGTGCCAGCAGCCGTCAGGGGACAGGGAGCGGCTACGAGCAGTACTTC.

This clone came up once. The V call is TRBV9, the J call TRBJ2-7; the match to TRBD1 covers 8 bases. Germline loops: CDR1 SGDLS, CDR2 YYNGEE. V lost 0 bases to trimming and J lost 2 bases; unmatched junction nucleotides: 7. The CDR3 loop spans 16 amino acids. The DNA for the CDR3 is TGTGCCAGCAGCGTAGCTGGGACAGGTGGCCCCTACGAGCAGTACTTC. It translates to CASSVAGTGGPYEQYF. Filled out from reference TRBV9 and TRBJ2-7, the complete variable domain reads DSGVTQTPKHLITATGQRVTLRCSPRSGDLSVYWYQQSLDQGLQFLIQYYNGEERAKGNILERFSAQQFPDLHSELNLSSLELGDSALYFCASSVAGTGGPYEQYFGPGTRLTVT.

The CDR3 is CASSARQGARNIQYF. The CDR3 region has the DNA TGTGCCAGCAGCGCCCGACAGGGGGCGAGAAACATTCAGTACTTC. J is TRBJ2-4 and V is TRBV7-9; TRBD1 matches 10 bases. The CDR3 loop spans 15 amino acids. Germline V gene sequence: CDR1 SEHNR, CDR2 FQNEAQ (reference sequence). V lost 5 bases, J lost 6 bases, and 7 bases stayed unmatched.

J is TRBJ2-1 and V is TRBV7-2, with D tentatively TRBD2 (5 bases). This CDR3 comprises 13 residues. The V end lost 5 bases, the J end lost 9 bases, and 14 bases lay between the germline ends. Germline V CDR1 and CDR2: SGHTA, FQGNSA. The CDR3 spells CASSVTSVREQFF. CDR3 bases: TGTGCCAGCAGCGTTACTAGTGTTCGTGAGCAGTTCTTC.

The rearrangement joins TRBV11-2 to TRBJ1-1; unclear D gene. Deletions cut 1 base from V and 5 bases from J, with 8 bases between. The CDR3 contains 13 residues. Germline V gene sequence: CDR1 SGHAT, CDR2 FQNNGV. The CDR3 nucleotides read TGTGCCAGCAGCTTAGGTCGCCAGACTGAAGCTTTCTTT. It specifies CASSLGRQTEAFF.

The chain has TRBV29-1 and TRBJ2-7; TRBD1 aligns across 7 bases. Germline V gene data show CDR1 as SQVTM and CDR2 as ANQGSEA. CDR3 length: 13 amino acids. Trimming cost V 7 bases and J 7 bases; bases outside gene matches: 13. CDR3 nucleotide sequence: TGCAGCGCCAAAGGGACAGACTTTTCTGAGCAGTACTTC. Amino acids: CSAKGTDFSEQYF.

The chain uses TRBV7-9 and TRBJ2-3; 8 bases agree with TRBD2. This CDR3 has 16 residues. Germline V gene lookup returns CDR1 SEHNR and CDR2 FQNEAQ (reference sequence). The V gene end was trimmed by 0 bases and the J gene end by 4 bases; junction bases not matched to a gene: 6. CDR3 DNA sequence: TGTGCCAGCAGCTTAGCAGCGGGAGTGGGTGCAGATACGCAGTATTTT. This translates into CASSLAAGVGADTQYF. The complete variable domain, with remaining parts taken from reference TRBV7-9 and TRBJ2-3, reads DTGVSQNPRHKITKRGQNVTFRCDPISEHNRLYWYRQTLGQGPEFLTYFQNEAQLEKSRLLSDRFSAERPKGSFSTLEIQRTEQGDSAMYLCASSLAAGVGADTQYFGPGTRLTVL.

This chain uses TRBV7-2 with TRBJ2-2; TRBD1 is a possible D gene (5 bases). V was cut by 7 bases and J by 7 bases, with 13 bases left in between. Per germline, CDR1 SGHTA and CDR2 FQGNSA. This CDR3 region has 13 residues. This chain's CDR3 is CASNRQSVGELFF. The DNA for the CDR3 is TGTGCCAGCAACCGACAGTCCGTCGGGGAGCTGTTTTTT.